The T cell receptor (beta chain) under discussion was sequenced for a study of cytomegalovirus exposure and HLA in healthy donors (dated by TCRdb to 2015 to 2018). With regard to the full study: The 500 to 700 repertoires of the first cohort and the approximately 130 validation repertoires were produced on the same platform, according to a later analysis. Along with the roughly 610-subject first cohort, a separate validation cohort of 120 different subjects was used. To predict cytomegalovirus infection status, the study combined high-throughput TCR immunosequencing, statistical association of individual TCRs with disease status, and machine learning. The study was designed to test whether signatures of past pathogen exposure could be identified by cataloging public T cell receptors.

The donors were included in the validation cohort of around 120 subjects, a group kept apart from the roughly 690-subject first cohort. The investigation overall reported the following: According to the authors, the approach could potentially be generalized to other disease states and immunological phenotypes. All 120 or so repertoires were used to score co-occurrence in the validation cohort in a later analysis, because that analysis had no HLA typing for the cohort. In vitro tests confirmed that a few of the cytomegalovirus-associated TCR beta chains recognize cytomegalovirus antigens. The study listed 150 to 200 TCR beta chains as associated with cytomegalovirus. While some public TCRs were present in many individuals, most TCR sequences turned up only very rarely across donors. The classifier was reported to diagnose cytomegalovirus status with high specificity and sensitivity in both the original cohort and the validation cohort. Subsequent analysis determined that TCRs grouped into clusters in the first cohort also showed a tendency toward co-occurrence across the 90 to 150 validation repertoires, and approximately 94% of cluster scores exceeded 0.

About this clone itself: The clone's antigen remains unknown. Base qualities are not provided; no much larger clone lies one nucleotide away.

The library was generated by the immunoSEQ multiplex PCR assay. Per the authors' processing: A statistical classification framework was developed to diagnose cytomegalovirus status using the catalog of TCR beta chain sequences. TCRdb took over this immuneACCESS table, retaining in-frame rearrangements with V and J assigned. Such tables are incomplete; in checked studies, under half of the missing clones stem from an unresolved V gene, and the remainder is unexplained. The V and J calls and clone size come from that table; D and trimming were worked out from the DNA. This sample lists over 50,000 clones; more than 85% were detected once. The ten largest clones add up to about 5.2% of the sample. The receptor comes from a young man in good health and CMV-seropositive. Sample: PBMCs.

The DNA sequence follows: TGTGCCAGCAGCCAAAAACAGGGGTCATTCGGAGATACGCAGTATTTT. It codes for CASSQKQGSFGDTQYF. The chain is assembled from TRBV14 and TRBJ2-3, with 7 middle bases fitting TRBD1. The germline V gene yields SGHDN for CDR1 and FVKESK for CDR2. From its cysteine to its phenylalanine, the CDR3 spans 16 amino acids. Only CDR3 DNA remains: 48 bases, in frame from the first base. Trimmed from V: 2 bases; trimmed from J: 5 bases; junction bases lacking a gene match: 10. Extended through the reference TRBV14 and TRBJ2-3 proteins, this CDR3 yields the full variable domain: EAGVTQFPSHSVIEKGQTVTLRCDPISGHDNLYWYRRVMGKEIKFLLHFVKESKQDESGMPNNRFLAERTGGTYSTLKVQPAELEDSGVYFCASSQKQGSFGDTQYFGPGTRLTVL.